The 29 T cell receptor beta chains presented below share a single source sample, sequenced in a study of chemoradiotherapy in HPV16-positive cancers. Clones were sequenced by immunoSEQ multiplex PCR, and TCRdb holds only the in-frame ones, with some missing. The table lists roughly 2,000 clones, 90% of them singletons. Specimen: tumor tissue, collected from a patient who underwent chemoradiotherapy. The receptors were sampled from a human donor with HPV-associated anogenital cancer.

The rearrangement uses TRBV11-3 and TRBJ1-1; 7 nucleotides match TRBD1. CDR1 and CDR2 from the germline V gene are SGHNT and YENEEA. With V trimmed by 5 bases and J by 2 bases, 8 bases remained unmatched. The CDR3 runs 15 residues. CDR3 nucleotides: TGTGCCAGCAGCCCCTCTGGGACAGCAAACACTGAAGCTTTCTTT. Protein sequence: CASSPSGTANTEAFF.

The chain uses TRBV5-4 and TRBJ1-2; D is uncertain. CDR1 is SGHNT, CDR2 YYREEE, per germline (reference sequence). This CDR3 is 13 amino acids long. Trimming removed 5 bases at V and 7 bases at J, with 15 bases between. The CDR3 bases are TGTGCCAGCAGTCAAGGGTACCGTTCTGGCTACACCTTC. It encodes CASSQGYRSGYTF.

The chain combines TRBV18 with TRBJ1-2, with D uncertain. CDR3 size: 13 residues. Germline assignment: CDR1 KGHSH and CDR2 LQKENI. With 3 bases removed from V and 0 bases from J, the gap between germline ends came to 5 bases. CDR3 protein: CASSPAANYGYTF. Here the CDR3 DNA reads TGTGCCAGCTCACCCGCAGCTAACTATGGCTACACCTTC. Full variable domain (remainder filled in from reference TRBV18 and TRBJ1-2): NAGVMQNPRHLVRRRGQEARLRCSPMKGHSHVYWYRQLPEEGLKFMVYLQKENIIDESGMPKERFSAEFPKEGPSILRIQQVVRGDSAAYFCASSPAANYGYTFGSGTRLTVV.

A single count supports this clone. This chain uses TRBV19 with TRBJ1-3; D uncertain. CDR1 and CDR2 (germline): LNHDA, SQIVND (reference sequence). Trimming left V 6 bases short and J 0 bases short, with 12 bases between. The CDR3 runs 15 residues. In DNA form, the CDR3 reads TGTGCCAGTAGCCCTGGGCCCAGCTCTGGAAACACCATATATTTT. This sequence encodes CASSPGPSSGNTIYF.

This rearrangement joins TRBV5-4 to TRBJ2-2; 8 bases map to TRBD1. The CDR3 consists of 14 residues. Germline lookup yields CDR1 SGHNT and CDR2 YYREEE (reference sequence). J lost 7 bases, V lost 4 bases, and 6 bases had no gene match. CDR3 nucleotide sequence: TGTGCCAGCAGCCCACGGACAGGGTACGGGGAGCTGTTTTTT. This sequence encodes CASSPRTGYGELFF. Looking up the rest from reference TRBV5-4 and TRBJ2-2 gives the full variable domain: ETGVTQSPTHLIKTRGQQVTLRCSSQSGHNTVSWYQQALGQGPQFIFQYYREEENGRGNFPPRFSGLQFPNYSSELNVNALELDDSALYLCASSPRTGYGELFFGEGSRLTVL.

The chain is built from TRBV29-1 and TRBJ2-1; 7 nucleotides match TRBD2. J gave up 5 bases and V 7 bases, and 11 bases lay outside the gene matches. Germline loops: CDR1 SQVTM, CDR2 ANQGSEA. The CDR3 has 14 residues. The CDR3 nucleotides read TGCAGCGCCAAAGCGGGACTGGGCGACAATGAGCAGTTCTTC. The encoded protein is CSAKAGLGDNEQFF.

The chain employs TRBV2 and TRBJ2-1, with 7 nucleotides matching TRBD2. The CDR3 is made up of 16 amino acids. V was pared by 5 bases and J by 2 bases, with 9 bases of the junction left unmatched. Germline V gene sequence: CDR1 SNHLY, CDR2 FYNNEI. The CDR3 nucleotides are TGTGCCAGCAGTCCCAGTGGTCGGGGGGCCTACAATGAGCAGTTCTTC. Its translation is CASSPSGRGAYNEQFF.

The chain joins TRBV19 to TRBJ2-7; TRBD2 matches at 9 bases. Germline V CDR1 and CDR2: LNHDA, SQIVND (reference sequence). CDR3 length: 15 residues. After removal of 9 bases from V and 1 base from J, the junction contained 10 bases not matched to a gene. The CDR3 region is CASQWGSGSSYEQYF. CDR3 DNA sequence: TGTGCCAGCCAGTGGGGTAGCGGGAGTTCCTACGAGCAGTACTTC.

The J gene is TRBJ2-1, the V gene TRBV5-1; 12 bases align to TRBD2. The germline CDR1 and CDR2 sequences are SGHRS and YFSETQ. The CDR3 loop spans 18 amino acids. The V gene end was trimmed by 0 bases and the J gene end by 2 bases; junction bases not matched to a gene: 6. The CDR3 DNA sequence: TGCGCCAGCAGCTTGGGTTGGACTAGCGGGAATCCCTACAATGAGCAGTTCTTC. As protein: CASSLGWTSGNPYNEQFF.

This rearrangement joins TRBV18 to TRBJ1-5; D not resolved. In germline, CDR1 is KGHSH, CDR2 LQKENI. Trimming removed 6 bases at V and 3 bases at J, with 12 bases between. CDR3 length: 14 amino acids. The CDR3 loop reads CASSEGNFNQPQHF. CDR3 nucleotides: TGTGCCAGCTCTGAGGGAAACTTCAATCAGCCCCAGCATTTT.

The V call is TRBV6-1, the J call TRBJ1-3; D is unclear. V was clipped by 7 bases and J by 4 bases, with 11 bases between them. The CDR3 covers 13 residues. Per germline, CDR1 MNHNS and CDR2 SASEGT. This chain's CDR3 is CASTPFSGNTIYF. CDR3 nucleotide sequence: TGTGCCAGCACCCCCTTTAGCGGAAACACCATATATTTT.

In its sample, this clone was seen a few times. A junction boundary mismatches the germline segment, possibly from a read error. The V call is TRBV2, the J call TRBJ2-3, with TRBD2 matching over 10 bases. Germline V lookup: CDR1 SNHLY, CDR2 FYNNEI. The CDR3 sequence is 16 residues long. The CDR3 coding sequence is TGTGCCAGCAGTGAAGGGACTAGCGGTTTCACATATACGCAGTATTTT. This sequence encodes CASSEGTSGFTYTQYF.

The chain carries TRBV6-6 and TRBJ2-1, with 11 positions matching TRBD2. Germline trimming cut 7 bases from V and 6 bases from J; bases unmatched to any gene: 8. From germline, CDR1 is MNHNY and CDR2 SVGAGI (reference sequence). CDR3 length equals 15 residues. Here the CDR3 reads CASTNPGLAANEQFF. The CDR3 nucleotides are TGTGCCAGCACCAACCCGGGACTAGCGGCCAATGAGCAGTTCTTC.

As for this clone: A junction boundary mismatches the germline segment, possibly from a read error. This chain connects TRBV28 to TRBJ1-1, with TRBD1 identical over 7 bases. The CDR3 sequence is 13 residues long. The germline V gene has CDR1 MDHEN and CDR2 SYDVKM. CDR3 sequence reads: CASSFGTVYNVAF. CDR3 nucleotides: TGTGCCAGCAGTTTCGGGACAGTCTACAATGTGGCCTTT. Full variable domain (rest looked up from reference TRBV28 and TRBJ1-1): DVKVTQSSRYLVKRTGEKVFLECVQDMDHENMFWYRQDPGLGLRLIYFSYDVKMKEKGDIPEGYSVSREKKERFSLILESASTNQTSMYLCASSFGTVYNVAFGQGTRLTVV.

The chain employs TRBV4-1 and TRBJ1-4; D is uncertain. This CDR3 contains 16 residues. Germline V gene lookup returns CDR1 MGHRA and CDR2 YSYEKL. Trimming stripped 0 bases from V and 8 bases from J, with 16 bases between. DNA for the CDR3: TGCGCCAGCAGCCAAGATCTCGGCAGCCCCGGGGAAAAACTGTTTTTT. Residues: CASSQDLGSPGEKLFF.

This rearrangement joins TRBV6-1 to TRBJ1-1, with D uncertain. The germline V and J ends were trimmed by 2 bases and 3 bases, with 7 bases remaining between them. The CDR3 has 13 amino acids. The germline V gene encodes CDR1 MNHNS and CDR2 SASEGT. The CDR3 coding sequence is TGTGCCAGCAGTGAAAGTACTTACACTGAAGCTTTCTTT. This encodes CASSESTYTEAFF.

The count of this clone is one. The chain's CDR3 is CASSLGSLDTGELFF. DNA for the CDR3: TGTGCCAGCAGCTTAGGGTCCTTAGACACCGGGGAGCTGTTTTTT. The chain combines TRBV11-3 with TRBJ2-2, with unresolved D. The V and J ends lost 1 base and 3 bases respectively, with 9 bases between them. This CDR3 is 15 amino acids long. The germline CDR1 and CDR2 sequences are SGHNT and YENEEA.

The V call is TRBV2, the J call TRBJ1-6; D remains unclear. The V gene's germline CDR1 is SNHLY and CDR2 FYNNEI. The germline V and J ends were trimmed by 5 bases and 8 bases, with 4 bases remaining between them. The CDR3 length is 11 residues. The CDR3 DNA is TGTGCCAGCAGTCCTGATTCACCCCTCCACTTT. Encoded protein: CASSPDSPLHF.

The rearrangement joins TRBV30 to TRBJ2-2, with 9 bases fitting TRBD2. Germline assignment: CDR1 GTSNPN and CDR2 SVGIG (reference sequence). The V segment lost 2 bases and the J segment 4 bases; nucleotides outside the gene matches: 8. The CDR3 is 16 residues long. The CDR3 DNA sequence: TGTGCCTGGAGTATCTATAGCGGGAGAGGCACCGGGGAGCTGTTTTTT. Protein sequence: CAWSIYSGRGTGELFF.

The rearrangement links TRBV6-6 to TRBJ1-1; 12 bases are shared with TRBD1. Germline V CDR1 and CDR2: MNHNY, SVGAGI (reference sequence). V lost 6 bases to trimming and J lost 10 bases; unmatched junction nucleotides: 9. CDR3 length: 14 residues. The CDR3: CASRIGTGGVRAFF. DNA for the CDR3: TGTGCCAGCAGGATCGGGACAGGGGGCGTTCGAGCTTTCTTT.

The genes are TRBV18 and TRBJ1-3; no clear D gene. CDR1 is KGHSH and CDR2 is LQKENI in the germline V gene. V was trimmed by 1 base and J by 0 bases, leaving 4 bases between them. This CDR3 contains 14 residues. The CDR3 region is CASSPQSSGNTIYF. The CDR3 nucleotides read TGTGCCAGCTCACCACAGAGCTCTGGAAACACCATATATTTT.

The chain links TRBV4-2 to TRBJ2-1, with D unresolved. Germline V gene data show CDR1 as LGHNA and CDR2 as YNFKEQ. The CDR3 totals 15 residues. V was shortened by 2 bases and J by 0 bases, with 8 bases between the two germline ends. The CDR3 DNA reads TGTGCCAGCAGCCAACTGGGAAGCTCCTACAATGAGCAGTTCTTC. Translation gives CASSQLGSSYNEQFF.

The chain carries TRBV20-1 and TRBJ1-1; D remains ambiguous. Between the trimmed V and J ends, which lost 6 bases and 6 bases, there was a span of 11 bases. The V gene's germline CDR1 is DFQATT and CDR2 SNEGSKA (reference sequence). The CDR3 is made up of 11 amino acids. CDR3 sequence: CSAPYVPEAFF. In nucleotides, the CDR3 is TGCAGTGCCCCATATGTGCCTGAAGCTTTCTTT.

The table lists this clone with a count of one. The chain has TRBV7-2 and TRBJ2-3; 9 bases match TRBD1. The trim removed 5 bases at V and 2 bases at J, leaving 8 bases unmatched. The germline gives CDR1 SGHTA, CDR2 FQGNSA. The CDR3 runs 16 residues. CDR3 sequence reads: CASSVGRDRVTDTQYF. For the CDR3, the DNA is TGTGCCAGCAGCGTAGGCCGGGACAGGGTCACAGATACGCAGTATTTT.

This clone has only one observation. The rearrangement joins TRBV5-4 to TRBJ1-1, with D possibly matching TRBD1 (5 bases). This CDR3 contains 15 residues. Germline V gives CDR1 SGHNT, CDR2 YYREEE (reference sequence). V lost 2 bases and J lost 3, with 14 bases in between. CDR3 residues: CASSLPGLVDTEAFF. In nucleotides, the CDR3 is TGTGCCAGCAGCTTACCAGGGCTTGTCGACACTGAAGCTTTCTTT.

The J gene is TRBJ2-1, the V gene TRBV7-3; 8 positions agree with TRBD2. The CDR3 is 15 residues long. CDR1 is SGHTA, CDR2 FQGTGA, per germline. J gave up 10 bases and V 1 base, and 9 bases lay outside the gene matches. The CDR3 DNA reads TGTGCCAGCAGCTTAATGGGACTAGATTCGGGCGAGCAGTTCTTC. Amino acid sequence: CASSLMGLDSGEQFF.

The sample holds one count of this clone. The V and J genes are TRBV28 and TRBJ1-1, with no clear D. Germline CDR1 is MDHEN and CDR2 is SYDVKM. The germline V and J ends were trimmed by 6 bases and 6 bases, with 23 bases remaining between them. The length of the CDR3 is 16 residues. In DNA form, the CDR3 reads TGTGCCAGCAGAACAAAATCTACGCCCCTGTGGGCTGAAGCTTTCTTT. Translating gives CASRTKSTPLWAEAFF.

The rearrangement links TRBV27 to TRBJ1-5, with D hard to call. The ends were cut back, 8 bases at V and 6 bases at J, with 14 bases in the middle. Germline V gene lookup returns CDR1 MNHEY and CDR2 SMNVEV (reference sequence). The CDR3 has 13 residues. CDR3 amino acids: CASQSYMGQPQHF. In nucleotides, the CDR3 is TGTGCCAGCCAATCGTACATGGGTCAGCCCCAGCATTTT.

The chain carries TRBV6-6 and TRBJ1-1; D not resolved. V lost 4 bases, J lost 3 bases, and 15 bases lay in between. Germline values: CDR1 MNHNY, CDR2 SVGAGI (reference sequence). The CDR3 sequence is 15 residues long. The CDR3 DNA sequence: TGTGCCAGCAGTTCCTCTCTGTTTCGGGACACTGAAGCTTTCTTT. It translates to CASSSSLFRDTEAFF.